The following is a T cell receptor (beta chain) sequence with its context. Its specificity is unknown. The time point: blood from clinic visit 5 months post-surgery; TSC patient then seizure free. The sequenced cases were selected for having the highest brain T cell transcript signatures. These data are taken from a study of brain T cells in children with intractable seizures. Study outcomes and limitations: HCMV serostatus was not known, and viral specificity came from CDR3 similarity only. Pre-surgery blood may have been undersampled, hiding some clones.

Trimming removed 0 bases at V and 1 base at J, with 12 bases between. The germline V gene has CDR1 LNHNV and CDR2 YYDKDF (reference sequence). The CDR3 covers 17 residues. Only in-frame clones appear in the TCRdb table, and some are missing; sequencing was by immunoSEQ multiplex PCR. Of hundreds of thousands of clones in the sample, approximately 93% were seen once. This chain uses TRBV15 with TRBJ2-2; D gene unclear. This sequence was found in a boy younger than two with tuberous sclerosis and intractable seizures. The specimen was peripheral blood, collected more than 4 months after surgery. The CDR3 DNA reads as TGTGCCACCAGCAGAGAGGCCAAAATAAAGAACACCGGGGAGCTGTTTTTT. It codes for CATSREAKIKNTGELFF.